Presented here are 12 T cell receptor beta chains from one specimen sequenced in a study of human thymus T cells. Using immunoSEQ multiplex PCR, the repertoire was profiled, and TCRdb retains in-frame clones only, with some absent. This sample has roughly 130,000 clones, with 90% to 95% found just once. The source of the thymus tissue was resections taken during corrective heart surgery. The sequencing sample was made of thymus tissue. The receptors were sampled from a boy younger than two with a congenital heart defect but otherwise immunologically healthy.

The chain carries TRBV19 and TRBJ2-2; the match to TRBD2 covers 13 bases. Germline V gene data show CDR1 as LNHDA and CDR2 as SQIVND (reference sequence). Losses at the gene ends were 5 bases for V and 4 bases for J; bases not matched to a gene: 7. CDR3 length equals 17 residues. CDR3 nucleotide sequence: TGTGCCAGTAGTGCAGAGGGACTAGCGGGGCGCACCGGGGAGCTGTTTTTT. Translated, it gives CASSAEGLAGRTGELFF.

V is TRBV11-2 and J is TRBJ1-6, with unresolved D. CDR1 SGHAT and CDR2 FQNNGV come from the germline V gene. Between the trimmed V and J ends, which lost 2 bases and 4 bases, there was a span of 9 bases. The CDR3 length is 15 residues. CDR3 amino acids: CASSLLKAYNSPLHF. The DNA of the CDR3 is TGTGCCAGCAGCTTACTGAAGGCTTATAATTCACCCCTCCACTTT. Full variable domain (remainder filled in from reference TRBV11-2 and TRBJ1-6): EAGVAQSPRYKIIEKRQSVAFWCNPISGHATLYWYQQILGQGPKLLIQFQNNGVVDDSQLPKDRFSAERLKGVDSTLKIQPAKLEDSAVYLCASSLLKAYNSPLHFGNGTRLTVT.

V usage is TRBV7-2 and J usage is TRBJ2-3, with D uncertain. V lost 5 bases, J lost 3 bases, and 21 bases lay in between. Germline V gene lookup returns CDR1 SGHTA and CDR2 FQGNSA. The CDR3 runs 17 residues. In DNA form, the CDR3 reads TGTGCCAGCAGCACTGACCTCCGTGGAGATTTTACAGATACGCAGTATTTT. Its translation: CASSTDLRGDFTDTQYF.

This clone is a singleton in its sample. The chain employs TRBV19 and TRBJ2-3, with D maybe TRBD2 (5 bases). V gave up 1 base and J gave up 0 bases, with 14 bases separating them. Germline lookup yields CDR1 LNHDA and CDR2 SQIVND (reference sequence). The CDR3 runs 17 residues. The CDR3 sequence is CASSIVRASLSTDTQYF. The CDR3 region has the DNA TGTGCCAGTAGTATAGTGCGGGCTAGCCTTAGCACAGATACGCAGTATTTT.

J is TRBJ2-7 and V is TRBV7-2, with TRBD1 as a possible D gene (6 bases). CDR3 length equals 15 residues. CDR1 is SGHTA and CDR2 is FQGNSA in the germline V gene. V was trimmed by 5 bases and J by 4 bases, leaving 18 bases between them. CDR3 DNA: TGTGCCAGCAGCGAAGCAGGGACACGGTATTACGAGCAGTACTTC. Translation: CASSEAGTRYYEQYF.

This clone was recorded once. V is TRBV28 and J is TRBJ2-7; D unresolved. V dropped 6 bases and J dropped 0 bases, with 9 bases sitting between them. The germline V gene has CDR1 MDHEN and CDR2 SYDVKM. The CDR3 spans 13 residues. CDR3 sequence: CASSQFSSYEQYF. The CDR3 DNA reads as TGTGCCAGCAGCCAATTTAGCTCCTACGAGCAGTACTTC.

The V gene is TRBV6-6, the J gene TRBJ2-7; 11 bases line up with TRBD2. J gave up 2 bases and V 2 bases, and 5 bases lay outside the gene matches. The length of the CDR3 is 16 residues. Germline V gene lookup returns CDR1 MNHNY and CDR2 SVGAGI (reference sequence). CDR3: CASSYPPLAGAYEQYF. CDR3 DNA: TGTGCCAGCAGTTACCCGCCACTAGCGGGGGCCTACGAGCAGTACTTC.

The gene calls are TRBV7-2 and TRBJ2-5, with a tentative D call TRBD2 (6 bases). The CDR3 totals 13 residues. The germline gives CDR1 SGHTA, CDR2 FQGNSA. Trimming pared 10 bases from V and 5 bases from J, leaving 17 bases between. CDR3 sequence reads: CAISLVGGETQYF. The CDR3 nucleotides are TGTGCCATCTCCCTCGTGGGGGGTGAGACCCAGTACTTC.

V and J are TRBV25-1 and TRBJ1-5, with unresolved D. V lost 0 bases and J lost 3, with 9 bases in between. The germline gives CDR1 MGHDK, CDR2 SYGVNS. This CDR3 contains 15 residues. The CDR3 spells CASSEYVADNQPQHF. CDR3 DNA: TGTGCCAGCAGTGAATACGTGGCAGACAATCAGCCCCAGCATTTT.

V gene TRBV5-1 combines with J gene TRBJ2-3; 7 bases match TRBD2. Germline-derived CDR1 and CDR2 are SGHRS and YFSETQ. The trim removed 2 bases at V and 2 bases at J, leaving 5 bases unmatched. The length of the CDR3 is 15 residues. In DNA, the CDR3 is TGCGCCAGCAGCTTCACTCGGGGGGACACAGATACGCAGTATTTT. The encoded protein is CASSFTRGDTDTQYF.

This chain connects TRBV2 to TRBJ2-7, with 13 bases that match TRBD2. Germline-derived CDR1 and CDR2 are SNHLY and FYNNEI. J was trimmed by 0 bases and V by 7 bases; bases with no gene match: 9. This CDR3 is built from 17 residues. DNA for the CDR3: TGTGCCAGCAACCGACTAGCGGGGGGCCCTAGCTCCTACGAGCAGTACTTC. Protein: CASNRLAGGPSSYEQYF.

The chain uses TRBV15 and TRBJ1-5; possibly TRBD1 for D (5 bases). Per the germline V gene, CDR1 is LNHNV and CDR2 is YYDKDF (reference sequence). Trimming removed 3 bases at V and 6 bases at J, with 18 bases between. The CDR3 covers 16 residues. As DNA, the CDR3 is TGTGCCACCAGCAGTGTCGGGGCGGGTGCTGGTCAGCCCCAGCATTTT. Residues: CATSSVGAGAGQPQHF.